This T cell receptor beta chain was found in a study of control samples from healthy donors and cancer patients. Assay used: immunoSEQ multiplex PCR; TCRdb lists only in-frame clones, some missing. The sample shows about 49,000 clones, 80% to 90% of them seen only once. The V gene lost 0 bases and the J gene lost 5 bases, with 14 bases spanning the gap. The germline V gene encodes CDR1 SGDLS and CDR2 YYNGEE. This CDR3 comprises 15 residues. The V gene is TRBV9, the J gene TRBJ1-1, with D possibly matching TRBD1 (5 bases). The sample comprised PBMCs. This receptor was taken from a woman aged 50 to 60 with lung cancer. CDR3 coding DNA: TGTGCCAGCAGCGTAGGGGCTGGGGGTCAAACTGAAGCTTTCTTT. This codes for CASSVGAGGQTEAFF.